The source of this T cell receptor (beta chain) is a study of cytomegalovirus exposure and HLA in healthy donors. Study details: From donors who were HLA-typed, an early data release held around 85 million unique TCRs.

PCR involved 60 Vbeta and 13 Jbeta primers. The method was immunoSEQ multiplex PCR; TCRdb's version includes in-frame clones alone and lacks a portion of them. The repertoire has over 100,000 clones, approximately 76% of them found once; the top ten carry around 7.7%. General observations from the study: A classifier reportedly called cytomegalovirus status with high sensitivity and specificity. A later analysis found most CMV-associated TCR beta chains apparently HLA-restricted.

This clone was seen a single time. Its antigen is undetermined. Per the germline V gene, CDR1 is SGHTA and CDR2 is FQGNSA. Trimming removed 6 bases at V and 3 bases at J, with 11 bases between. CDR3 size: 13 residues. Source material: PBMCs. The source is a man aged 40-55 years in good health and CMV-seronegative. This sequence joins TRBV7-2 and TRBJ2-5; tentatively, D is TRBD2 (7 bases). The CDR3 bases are TGTGCCAGCAGGGGGGCGGGGGAAGAGACCCAGTACTTC. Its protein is CASRGAGEETQYF.